This TCR beta chain derives from a study of cytomegalovirus exposure and HLA in healthy donors. With regard to this clone: The antigen is unknown.

Germline CDR1 is MGHRA and CDR2 is YSYEKL. V lost 0 bases to trimming and J lost 5 bases; unmatched junction nucleotides: 9. The CDR3 extends over 16 amino acids. Every donor was a healthy person donating bone marrow. Findings and limits, study-wide: The sole available immune exposure information was CMV serostatus.

With 60 Vbeta and 13 Jbeta primers, the PCR was carried out. Measured with immunoSEQ multiplex PCR; TCRdb has only the in-frame clones, and not every one. The data hold under 200,000 clones, with approximately 80% observed a single time. This sequence originates from a young man in good health and CMV-seronegative. The sample taken for sequencing was PBMCs. J is TRBJ1-2 and V is TRBV4-1; 7 bases fit TRBD1. The CDR3 is CASSQDGAGGRYGYTF. The CDR3 DNA is TGCGCCAGCAGCCAAGATGGGGCAGGGGGGAGGTATGGCTACACCTTC.